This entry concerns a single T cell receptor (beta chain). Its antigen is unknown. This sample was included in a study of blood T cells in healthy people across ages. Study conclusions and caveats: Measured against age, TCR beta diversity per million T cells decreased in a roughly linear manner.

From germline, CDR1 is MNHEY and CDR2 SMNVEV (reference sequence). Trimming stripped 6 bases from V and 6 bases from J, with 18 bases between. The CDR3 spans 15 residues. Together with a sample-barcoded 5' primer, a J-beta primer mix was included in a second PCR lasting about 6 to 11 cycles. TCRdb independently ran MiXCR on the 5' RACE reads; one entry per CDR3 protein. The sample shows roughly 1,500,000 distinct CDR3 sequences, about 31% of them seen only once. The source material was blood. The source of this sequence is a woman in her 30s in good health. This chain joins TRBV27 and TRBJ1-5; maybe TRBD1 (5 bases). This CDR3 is CASRTTQVTSQPQHF. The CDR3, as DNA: TGTGCCAGCAGGACGACACAGGTGACGAGTCAGCCCCAGCATTTT.